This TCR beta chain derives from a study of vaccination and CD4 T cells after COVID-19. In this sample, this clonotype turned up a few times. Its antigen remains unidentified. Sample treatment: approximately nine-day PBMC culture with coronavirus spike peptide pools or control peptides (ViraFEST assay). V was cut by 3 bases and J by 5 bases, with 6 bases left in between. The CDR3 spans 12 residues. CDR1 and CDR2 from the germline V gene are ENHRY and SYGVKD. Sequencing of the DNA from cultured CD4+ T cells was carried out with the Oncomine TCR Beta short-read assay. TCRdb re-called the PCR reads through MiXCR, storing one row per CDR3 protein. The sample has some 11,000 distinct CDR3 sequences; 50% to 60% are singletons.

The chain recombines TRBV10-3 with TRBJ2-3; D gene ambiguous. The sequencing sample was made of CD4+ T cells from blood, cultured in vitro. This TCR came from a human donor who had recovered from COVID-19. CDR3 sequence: CAISESLDTQYF. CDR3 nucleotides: TGTGCCATCAGTGAATCATTAGATACGCAGTATTTT.